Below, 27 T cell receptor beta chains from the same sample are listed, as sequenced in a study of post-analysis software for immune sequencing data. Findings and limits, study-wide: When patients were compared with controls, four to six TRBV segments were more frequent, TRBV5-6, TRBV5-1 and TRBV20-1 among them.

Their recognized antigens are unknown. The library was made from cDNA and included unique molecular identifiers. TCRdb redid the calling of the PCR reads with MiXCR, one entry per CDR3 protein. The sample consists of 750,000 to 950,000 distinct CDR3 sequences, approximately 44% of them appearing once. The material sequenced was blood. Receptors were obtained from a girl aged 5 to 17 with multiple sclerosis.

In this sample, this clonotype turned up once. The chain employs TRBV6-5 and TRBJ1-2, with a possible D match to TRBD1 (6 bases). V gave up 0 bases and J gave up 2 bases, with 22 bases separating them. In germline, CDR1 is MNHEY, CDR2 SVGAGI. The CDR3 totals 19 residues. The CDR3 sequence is CASSYSSSPAAGANYGYTF. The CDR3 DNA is TGTGCCAGCAGTTACTCGTCGTCCCCCGCGGCAGGGGCCAACTATGGCTACACCTTC.

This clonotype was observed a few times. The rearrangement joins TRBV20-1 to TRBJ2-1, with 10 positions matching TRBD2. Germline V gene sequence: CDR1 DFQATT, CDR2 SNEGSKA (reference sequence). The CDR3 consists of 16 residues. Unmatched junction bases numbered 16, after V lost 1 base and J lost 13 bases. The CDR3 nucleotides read TGCAGTGCTAGAGTTTTGGCTAGCGGGAGTATGGAGACCCAGTTCTTC. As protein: CSARVLASGSMETQFF.

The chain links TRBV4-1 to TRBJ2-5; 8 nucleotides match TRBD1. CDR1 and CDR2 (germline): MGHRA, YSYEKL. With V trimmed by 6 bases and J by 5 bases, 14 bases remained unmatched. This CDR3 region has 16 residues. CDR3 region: CASSQGPRGLGETQYF. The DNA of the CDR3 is TGCGCCAGCAGTCAGGGTCCCAGGGGGCTAGGGGAGACCCAGTACTTC.

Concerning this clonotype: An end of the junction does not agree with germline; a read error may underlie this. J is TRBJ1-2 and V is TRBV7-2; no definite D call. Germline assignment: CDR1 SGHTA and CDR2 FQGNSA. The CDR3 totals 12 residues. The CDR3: CASGGSYYRYTF. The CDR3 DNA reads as TGTGCCAGCGGCGGGTCTTACTATCGCTACACCTTC. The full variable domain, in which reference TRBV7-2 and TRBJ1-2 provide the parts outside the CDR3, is GAGVSQSPSNKVTEKGKDVELRCDPISGHTALYWYRQSLGQGLEFLIYFQGNSAPDKSGLPSDRFSAERTGGSVSTLTIQRTQQEDSAVYLCASGGSYYRYTFGSGTRLTVV.

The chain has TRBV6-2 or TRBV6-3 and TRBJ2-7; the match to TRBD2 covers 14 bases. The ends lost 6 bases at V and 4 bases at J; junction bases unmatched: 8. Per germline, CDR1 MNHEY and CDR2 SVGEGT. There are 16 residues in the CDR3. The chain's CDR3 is CASSLFWTSGRYEQYF. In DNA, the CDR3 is TGTGCCAGCAGCCTCTTCTGGACTAGCGGGAGGTACGAGCAGTACTTC.

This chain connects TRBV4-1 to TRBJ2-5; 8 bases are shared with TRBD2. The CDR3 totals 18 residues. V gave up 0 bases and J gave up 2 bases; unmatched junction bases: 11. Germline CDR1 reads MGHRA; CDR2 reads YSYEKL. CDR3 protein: CASSQEVVGRASQETQYF. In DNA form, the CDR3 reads TGCGCCAGCAGCCAAGAGGTGGTCGGGAGGGCCTCACAAGAGACCCAGTACTTC.

CDR3 DNA sequence: TGTGCCAGCACTACACCCTCCATACGGAACTATGGCTACACCTTC. As protein: CASTTPSIRNYGYTF. The chain recombines TRBV6-5 with TRBJ1-2; D gene uncertain. Trimming pared 7 bases from V and 2 bases from J, leaving 17 bases between. This CDR3 is 15 amino acids long. Germline CDR1 is MNHEY and CDR2 is SVGAGI.

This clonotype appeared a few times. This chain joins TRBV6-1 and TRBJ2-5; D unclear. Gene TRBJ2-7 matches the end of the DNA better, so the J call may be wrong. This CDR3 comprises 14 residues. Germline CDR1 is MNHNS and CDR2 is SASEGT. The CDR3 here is CASSEFNGSYEQYF. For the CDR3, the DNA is TGTGCCAGCAGTGAATTCAACGGGTCGTACGAGCAGTACTTC.

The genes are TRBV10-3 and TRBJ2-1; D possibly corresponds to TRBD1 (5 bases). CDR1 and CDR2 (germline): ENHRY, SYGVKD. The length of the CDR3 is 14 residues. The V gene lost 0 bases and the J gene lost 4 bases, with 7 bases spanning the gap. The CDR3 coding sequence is TGTGCCATCAGTGAGTCGACAGAATACAATGAGCAGTTCTTC. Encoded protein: CAISESTEYNEQFF.

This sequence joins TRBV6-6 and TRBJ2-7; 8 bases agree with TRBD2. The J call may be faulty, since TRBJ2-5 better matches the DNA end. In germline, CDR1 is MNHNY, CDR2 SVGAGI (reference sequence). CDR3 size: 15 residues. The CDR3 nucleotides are TGTGCCAGCAGCTCGGGACTAGGGACTCAGGAGACCCAGTACTTC. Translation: CASSSGLGTQETQYF.

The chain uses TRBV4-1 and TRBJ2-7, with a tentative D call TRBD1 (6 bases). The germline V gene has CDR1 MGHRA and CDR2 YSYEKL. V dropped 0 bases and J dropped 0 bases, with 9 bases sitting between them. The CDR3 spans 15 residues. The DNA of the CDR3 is TGCGCCAGCAGCCAAGAGGTACAGGGCTCCTACGAGCAGTACTTC. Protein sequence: CASSQEVQGSYEQYF.

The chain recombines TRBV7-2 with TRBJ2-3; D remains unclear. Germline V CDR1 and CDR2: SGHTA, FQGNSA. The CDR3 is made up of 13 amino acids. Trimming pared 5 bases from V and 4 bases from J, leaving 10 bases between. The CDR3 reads CASSPWEADTQYF. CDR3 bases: TGTGCCAGCAGCCCGTGGGAAGCAGATACGCAGTATTTT.

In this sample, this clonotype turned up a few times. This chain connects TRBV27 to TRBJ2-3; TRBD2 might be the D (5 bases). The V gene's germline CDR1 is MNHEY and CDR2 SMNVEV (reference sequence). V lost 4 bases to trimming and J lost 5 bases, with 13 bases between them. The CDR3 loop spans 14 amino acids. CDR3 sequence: CASSSRLLQDTQYF. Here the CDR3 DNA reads TGTGCCAGCAGTTCAAGACTACTTCAAGATACGCAGTATTTT.

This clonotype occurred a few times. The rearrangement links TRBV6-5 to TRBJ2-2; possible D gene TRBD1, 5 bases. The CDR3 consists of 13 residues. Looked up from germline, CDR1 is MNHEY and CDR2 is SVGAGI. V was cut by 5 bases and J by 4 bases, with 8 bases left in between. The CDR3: CASSGQRTGELFF. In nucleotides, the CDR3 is TGTGCCAGCAGTGGACAACGCACCGGGGAGCTGTTTTTT.

The CDR3 DNA follows: TGCAGCGTTGGGGGGTATTCTAGCACAGATACGCAGTATTTT. This gives the protein CSVGGYSSTDTQYF. V gene TRBV29-1 combines with J gene TRBJ2-3, with D possibly called TRBD1 or TRBD2 (5 bases each). The CDR3 covers 14 residues. V dropped 4 bases and J dropped 0 bases, with 11 bases sitting between them. The germline V gene has CDR1 SQVTM and CDR2 ANQGSEA.

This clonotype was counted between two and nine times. CDR3 loop: CASSQVSENSPLHF. CDR3 in DNA: TGTGCCAGCAGCCAAGTTTCAGAGAATTCACCCCTCCACTTT. V gene TRBV4-2 combines with J gene TRBJ1-6, with unresolved D. Trimming left V 1 base short and J 7 bases short, with 8 bases between. Germline lookup yields CDR1 LGHNA and CDR2 YNFKEQ. CDR3 length: 14 residues.

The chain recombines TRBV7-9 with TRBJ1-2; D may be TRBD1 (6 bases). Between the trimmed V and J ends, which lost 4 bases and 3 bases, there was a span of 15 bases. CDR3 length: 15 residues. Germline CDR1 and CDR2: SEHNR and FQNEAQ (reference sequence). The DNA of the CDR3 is TGTGCCAGCAGCTCTATCTGGAGGGGGGACTATGGCTACACCTTC. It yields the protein CASSSIWRGDYGYTF.

CDR3 in amino acids: CASSLAGAYTDTQYF. The DNA of the CDR3 is TGTGCCAGCAGCTTAGCGGGAGCGTACACAGATACGCAGTATTTT. The gene calls are TRBV7-2 and TRBJ2-3; D may be TRBD2 (5 bases). From germline, CDR1 is SGHTA and CDR2 FQGNSA. V was shortened by 0 bases and J by 2 bases, with 9 bases between the two germline ends. The CDR3 covers 15 residues.

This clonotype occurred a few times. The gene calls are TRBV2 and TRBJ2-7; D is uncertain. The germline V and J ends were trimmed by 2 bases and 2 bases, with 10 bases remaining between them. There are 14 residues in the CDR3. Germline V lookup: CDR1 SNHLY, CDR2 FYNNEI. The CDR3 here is CASSEPGAAYEQYF. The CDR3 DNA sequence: TGTGCCAGCAGTGAACCAGGAGCTGCCTACGAGCAGTACTTC. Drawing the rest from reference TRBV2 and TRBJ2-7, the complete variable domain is EPEVTQTPSHQVTQMGQEVILRCVPISNHLYFYWYRQILGQKVEFLVSFYNNEISEKSEIFDDQFSVERPDGSNFTLKIRSTKLEDSAMYFCASSEPGAAYEQYFGPGTRLTVT.

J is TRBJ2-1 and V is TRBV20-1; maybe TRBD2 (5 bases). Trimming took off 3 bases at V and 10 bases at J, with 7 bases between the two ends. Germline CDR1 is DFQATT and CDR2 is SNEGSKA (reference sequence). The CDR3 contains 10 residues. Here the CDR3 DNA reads TGCAGTGCTAGGAGGGAAGAGCAGTTCTTC. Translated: CSARREEQFF.

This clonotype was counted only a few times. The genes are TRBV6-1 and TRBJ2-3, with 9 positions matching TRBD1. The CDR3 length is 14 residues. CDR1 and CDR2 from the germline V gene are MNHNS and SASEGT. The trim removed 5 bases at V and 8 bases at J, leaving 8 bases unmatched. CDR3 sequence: CASSLRTGVVTQYF. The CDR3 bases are TGTGCCAGCAGTCTCAGGACAGGGGTGGTTACGCAGTATTTT.

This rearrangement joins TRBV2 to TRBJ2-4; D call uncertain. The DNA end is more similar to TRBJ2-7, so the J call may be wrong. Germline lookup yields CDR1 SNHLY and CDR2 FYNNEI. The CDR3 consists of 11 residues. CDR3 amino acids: CAIRTANEQYF. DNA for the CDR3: TGTGCCATCCGGACGGCTAACGAGCAGTACTTC.

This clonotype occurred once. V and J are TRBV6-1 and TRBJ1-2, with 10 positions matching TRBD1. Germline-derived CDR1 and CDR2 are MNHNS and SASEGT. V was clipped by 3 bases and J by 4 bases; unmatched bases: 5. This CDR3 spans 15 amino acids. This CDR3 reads CASSEATGGFYGYTF. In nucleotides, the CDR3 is TGTGCCAGCAGTGAGGCGACAGGGGGCTTCTATGGCTACACCTTC.

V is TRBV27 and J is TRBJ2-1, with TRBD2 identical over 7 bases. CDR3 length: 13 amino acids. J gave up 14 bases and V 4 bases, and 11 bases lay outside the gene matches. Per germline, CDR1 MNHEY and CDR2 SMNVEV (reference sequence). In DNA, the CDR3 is TGTGCCAGCAGTTCGATCGGGGGGATTGATGAGTTCTTC. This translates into CASSSIGGIDEFF.

The chain's CDR3 is CASSPEGGTVQFF. The CDR3 DNA sequence: TGTGCCAGCAGTCCGGAAGGGGGGACGGTCCAGTTCTTC. The chain carries TRBV27 and TRBJ2-1; D is perhaps TRBD1 or TRBD2 (6 bases each). Germline V gene lookup returns CDR1 MNHEY and CDR2 SMNVEV (reference sequence). The V and J ends lost 5 bases and 13 bases respectively, with 18 bases between them. The CDR3 is 13 amino acids.

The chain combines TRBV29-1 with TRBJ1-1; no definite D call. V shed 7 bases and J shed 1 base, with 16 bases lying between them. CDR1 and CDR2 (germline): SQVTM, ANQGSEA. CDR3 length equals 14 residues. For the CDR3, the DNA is TGCAGCGCCTGGAGGGAAGGGTGGAACACTGAAGCTTTCTTT. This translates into CSAWREGWNTEAFF. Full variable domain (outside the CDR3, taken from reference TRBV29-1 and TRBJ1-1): SAVISQKPSRDICQRGTSLTIQCQVDSQVTMMFWYRQQPGQSLTLIATANQGSEATYESGFVIDKFPISRPNLTFSTLTVSNMSPEDSSIYLCSAWREGWNTEAFFGQGTRLTVV.

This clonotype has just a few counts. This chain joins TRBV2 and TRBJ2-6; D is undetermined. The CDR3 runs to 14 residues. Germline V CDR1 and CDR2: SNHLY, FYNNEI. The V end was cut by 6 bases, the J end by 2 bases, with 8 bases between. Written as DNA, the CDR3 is TGTGCCAGCAGACGAGGTCCTGGGGCCAACGTCCTGACTTTC. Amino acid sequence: CASRRGPGANVLTF.